Sequencing of this TCR beta chain was carried out in a study of blood T cell repertoires in COVID-19. Study at large: PBMCs, B-cell-depleted T cells, or T cells were the source of the cDNA or gDNA that made up the material.

Sequencing used immunoSEQ multiplex PCR; TCRdb keeps in-frame clones, though not all of them. The table includes fewer than 300,000 clones, around 90% detected once. Germline loops: CDR1 SGDLS, CDR2 YYNGEE. The CDR3 is made up of 17 amino acids. Notes on this clone: At one end, the junction sequence differs from germline, possibly due to a read error.

V and J are TRBV9 and TRBJ2-2; tentatively, D is TRBD1 (5 bases). This clonotype originated in a man in his sixties who had recovered from COVID-19. What was sequenced was peripheral blood. CDR3 region: CAGSVGQGYKNIGELFF. CDR3 sequence (DNA): TGTGCCGGCAGCGTAGGGCAGGGTTATAAGAATATAGGGGAGCTGTTTTTT. Combining the CDR3 with reference TRBV9 and TRBJ2-2 gives the whole variable domain DSGVTQTPKHLITATGQRVTLRCSPRSGDLSVYWYQQSLDQGLQFLIQYYNGEERAKGNILERFSAQQFPDLHSELNLSSLELGDSALYFCAGSVGQGYKNIGELFFGEGSRLTVL.